This TCR beta chain was obtained from a study of T cell responses to AZD1222 COVID-19 vaccine. This CDR3 has 16 amino acids. With V trimmed by 2 bases and J by 6 bases, 11 bases remained unmatched. Germline V CDR1 and CDR2: MNHEY, SVGEGT. TCRdb keeps only in-frame clones here, not all; method: immunoSEQ multiplex PCR. The sample holds approximately 130,000 clones; more than 85% are singletons and the top ten take 3.1%. This receptor was taken from an adult in good health. Sequences were derived from peripheral blood, sampled on day 0 of AZD1222 vaccination. This chain joins TRBV6-2 or TRBV6-3 and TRBJ1-2; 8 bases fit TRBD1. As DNA, the CDR3 is TGTGCCAGCAGTTACCCGGTCGTGTCAGGGGGCCATGGCTACACCTTC. Its protein product is CASSYPVVSGGHGYTF.